The rows below give T cell receptor beta chains drawn from one sample of a study of blood T cell repertoires in COVID-19. The method was immunoSEQ multiplex PCR; TCRdb's version includes in-frame clones alone and lacks a portion of them. Among under 400,000 clones listed, 70% to 90% were seen once. Sample: PBMCs or T cells enriched from blood (not recorded which). These TCRs come from a middle-aged woman with acute COVID-19. Both conserved end residues are part of each CDR3.

V: TRBV2; J: TRBJ2-3; CDR3: CASSLLGTETDTQYF
V: TRBV28; J: TRBJ2-3; CDR3: CASSSLAGYTDTQYF
V: TRBV7-8; J: TRBJ2-3; CDR3: CASSTLEARATDTQYF
V: TRBV5-4; J: TRBJ1-1; CDR3: CASSLAGDTEAFF
V: TRBV7-2; J: TRBJ1-1; CDR3: CASSPQTTGDTEAFF
V: TRBV5-1; J: TRBJ1-4; CDR3: CASSPGGGQAREKLFF
V: TRBV27; J: TRBJ2-2; CDR3: CASRDGTSGNTGELFF
V: TRBV27; J: TRBJ2-7; CDR3: CASSLSRVSYEQYF
V: TRBV7-2; J: TRBJ2-3; CDR3: CASSRTGGTDTQYF
V: TRBV15; J: TRBJ1-2; CDR3: CATSRTSDPGQGLGGYTF
V: TRBV7-3; J: TRBJ1-1; CDR3: CASSLMAGITEAFF
V: TRBV20-1; J: TRBJ1-6; CDR3: CSASTGAIDSPLHF
V: TRBV20-1; J: TRBJ2-7; CDR3: CSAITQLEQYF
V: TRBV7-5; J: TRBJ1-2; CDR3: CARSLTGTGFSSYGYTF
V: TRBV19; J: TRBJ1-4; CDR3: CASRDRGLATNEKLFF
V: TRBV7-9; J: TRBJ2-4; CDR3: CASSYGTNKNIQYF
V: TRBV11-2; J: TRBJ2-5; CDR3: CASGDSQVGETQYF
V: TRBV6-1; J: TRBJ1-6; CDR3: CASSEKQGHSPLHF
V: TRBV28; J: TRBJ1-5; CDR3: CASSDRVGNQPQHF
V: TRBV28; J: TRBJ1-5; CDR3: CASSLYAGSHQPQHF
V: TRBV18; J: TRBJ1-5; CDR3: CASSLQRLSNQPQHF
V: TRBV19; J: TRBJ1-6; CDR3: CASIKVAGGDNSPLHF
V: TRBV5-6; J: TRBJ2-5; CDR3: CASSLRQGARETQYF
V: TRBV15; J: TRBJ2-1; CDR3: CATSSPGETRNYNEQFF
V: TRBV7-3; J: TRBJ1-3; CDR3: CASSLNPRGDSGNTIYF
V: TRBV19; J: TRBJ1-5; CDR3: CASSIQGDRYQPQHF
V: TRBV28; J: TRBJ1-6; CDR3: CASSSGQLNAYSPLHF
V: TRBV27; J: TRBJ1-1; CDR3: CASSPYSSGFRVTEAFF
V: TRBV6-5; J: TRBJ1-2; CDR3: CASSPTGTGYTF
V: TRBV10-3; J: TRBJ1-6; CDR3: CAIRQGSDSPLHF
V: TRBV6-2/TRBV6-3; J: TRBJ1-5; CDR3: CASSYPTGGKSNQPQHF
V: TRBV3-1/TRBV3-2; J: TRBJ1-2; CDR3: CASSQARQGVNYGYTF
V: TRBV27; J: TRBJ1-5; CDR3: CASSTYQGVQPQHF
V: TRBV3-1/TRBV3-2; J: TRBJ1-1; CDR3: CASGQGFTEAFF
V: TRBV11-3; J: TRBJ1-5; CDR3: CASSLEMGQGTTLSNQPQHF
V: TRBV6-2/TRBV6-3; J: TRBJ2-3; CDR3: CASSYVSWGVERTDTQYF
V: TRBV4-2; J: TRBJ1-4; CDR3: CASSQPAQGIATNEKLFF